The count of the clone carrying this T cell receptor (beta chain) is one. Antigen specificity is unknown. The data stem from a study of blood T cells in healthy people across ages. V was clipped by 2 bases and J by 11 bases; unmatched bases: 9. The germline CDR1 and CDR2 sequences are SGHRS and YFSETQ. This CDR3 is 15 amino acids long. Study-level findings and limits: With age, beta diversity per million T cells declined roughly linearly, significantly by approximately 41. The study found more naive CD4+ cells and higher diversity in long-lived than aged donors.

Each sample provided at least 5 micrograms of extracted total RNA. Next came a second PCR, run for about 7 to 11 cycles, which used a sample-barcoded 5' primer along with a J-beta primer mix. Individual samples furnished no less than 2.5 million CDR3-containing paired-end reads apiece. A single record per CDR3 protein comes from TCRdb applying MiXCR to the 5' RACE reads. The sample records under 800,000 distinct CDR3 sequences, roughly 43% being singletons. This TCR derives from a woman in her fifties or sixties in good health. Sequenced: blood. The gene calls are TRBV5-1 and TRBJ2-5; 13 bases fit TRBD2. The CDR3 coding sequence is TGCGCCAGCAGCTTCGCCGGGACTAGCGGGGATGAGCAGTACTTC. Its translation is CASSFAGTSGDEQYF.